This T cell receptor beta chain was observed in a study of shared clonotypes between healthy human individuals. Study information: Each donor's CD4 naive and CD4 memory cells filled three plates apiece, CD8 naive two, and CD8 memory one.

Using immunoSEQ multiplex PCR, the repertoire was profiled, and TCRdb retains in-frame clones only, with some absent. The sample lists 2 million to 2.5 million clones; approximately 95% were seen once. This CDR3 region has 13 residues. The ends lost 2 bases at V and 12 bases at J; junction bases unmatched: 5. The germline gives CDR1 SGHAT, CDR2 FQNNGV. Of note for this clone: Its antigen is not identified.

General observations from the study: The sharing of about 5.3% of naive CD4 clonotypes was seen across a handful of donors. Naive subsets tended to show greater estimated richness than memory subsets.

Within Nashville, Tennessee resided all donors, each a Caucasian adult. The clonotype originates from a man between 18 and 35 years old in good health. The sample comprised naive CD4+ T cells sorted from blood. Subset in this sample: CD45RA+ positively selected. This chain links TRBV11-2 with TRBJ2-1, with TRBD1 matching over 9 bases. DNA of the CDR3: TGTGCCAGCAGCTTACTACGGACAGGGGTGCAGTTCTTC. Translated: CASSLLRTGVQFF. The full variable domain, its missing parts supplied by reference TRBV11-2 and TRBJ2-1, is EAGVAQSPRYKIIEKRQSVAFWCNPISGHATLYWYQQILGQGPKLLIQFQNNGVVDDSQLPKDRFSAERLKGVDSTLKIQPAKLEDSAVYLCASSLLRTGVQFFGPGTRLTVL.